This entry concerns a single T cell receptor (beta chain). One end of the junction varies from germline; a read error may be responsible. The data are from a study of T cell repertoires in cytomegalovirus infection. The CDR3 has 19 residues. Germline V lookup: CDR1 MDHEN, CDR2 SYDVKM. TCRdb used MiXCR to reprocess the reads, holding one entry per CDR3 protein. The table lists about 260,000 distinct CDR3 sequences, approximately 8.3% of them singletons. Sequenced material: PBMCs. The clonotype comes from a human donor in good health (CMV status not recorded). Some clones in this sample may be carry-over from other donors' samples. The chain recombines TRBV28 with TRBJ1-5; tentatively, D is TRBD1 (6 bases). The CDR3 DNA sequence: TGTGCCAGCAGTTCCCAGACAAATCTCCCCCGGGACATAAATCAGTCCCAGCATTTT. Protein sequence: CASSSQTNLPRDINQSQHF.